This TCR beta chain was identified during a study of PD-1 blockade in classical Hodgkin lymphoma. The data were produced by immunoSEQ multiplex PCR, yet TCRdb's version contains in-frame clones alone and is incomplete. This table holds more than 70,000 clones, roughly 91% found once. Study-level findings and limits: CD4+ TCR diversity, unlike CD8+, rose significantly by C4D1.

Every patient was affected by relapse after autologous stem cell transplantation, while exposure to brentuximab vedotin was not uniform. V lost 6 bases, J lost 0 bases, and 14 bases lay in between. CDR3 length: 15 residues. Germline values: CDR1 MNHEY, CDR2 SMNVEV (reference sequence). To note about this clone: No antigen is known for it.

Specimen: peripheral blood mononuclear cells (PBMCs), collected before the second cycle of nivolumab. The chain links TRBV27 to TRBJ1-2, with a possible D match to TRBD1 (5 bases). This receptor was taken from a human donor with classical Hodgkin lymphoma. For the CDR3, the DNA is TGTGCCAGCAGCCCCCGGGACGGCTCTAACTATGGCTACACCTTC. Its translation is CASSPRDGSNYGYTF.